This TCR beta chain comes out of a study of cytomegalovirus exposure and HLA in healthy donors. The PCR had 60 Vbeta and 13 Jbeta primers. Some clones are missing from TCRdb's copy, which holds only in-frame ones; the method was immunoSEQ multiplex PCR. The sample gives about 140,000 clones, 80% of which show up once; 1.2% is in the top ten. With 0 bases removed from V and 6 bases from J, the gap between germline ends came to 9 bases. CDR3 length equals 13 residues. Germline values: CDR1 MNHNY, CDR2 SVGAGI (reference sequence). The receptor was derived from a female donor in good health and CMV-seronegative. The V gene is TRBV6-6, the J gene TRBJ2-7, with D hard to call. The sequenced material came from PBMCs. Here the CDR3 reads CASSYSQRGEQYF. The DNA for the CDR3 is TGTGCCAGCAGTTACTCTCAGAGAGGCGAGCAGTACTTC.